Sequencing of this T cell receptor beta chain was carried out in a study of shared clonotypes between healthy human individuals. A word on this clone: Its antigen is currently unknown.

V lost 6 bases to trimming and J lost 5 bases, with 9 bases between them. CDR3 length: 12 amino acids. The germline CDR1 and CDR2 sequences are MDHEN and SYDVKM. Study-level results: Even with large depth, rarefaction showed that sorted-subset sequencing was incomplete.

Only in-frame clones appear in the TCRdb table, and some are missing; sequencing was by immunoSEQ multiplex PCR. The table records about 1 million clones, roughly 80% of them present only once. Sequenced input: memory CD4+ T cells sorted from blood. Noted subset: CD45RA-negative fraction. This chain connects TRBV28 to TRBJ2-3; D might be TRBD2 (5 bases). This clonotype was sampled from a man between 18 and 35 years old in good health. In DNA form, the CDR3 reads TGTGCCAGCAGCTCCACTAGAGATACGCAGTATTTT. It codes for CASSSTRDTQYF.